This is a list of T cell receptor beta chains from one sample in a study of CD8 T cells in Susac syndrome. TCRdb reanalysed the immunoSEQ multiplex PCR reads using MiXCR and keeps one entry per CDR3 protein. Among about 300,000 distinct CDR3 sequences listed, 90% to 95% were seen once. Sequences were obtained from CD4+ T cells from PBMCs. All receptors derive from a human donor with multiple sclerosis. The CDR3 runs from the conserved cysteine through the conserved F or W. Each record gives: J gene, V gene, CDR3 protein.

TRBJ2-3 | TRBV5-4 | CASSLGVRPDTQYF
TRBJ1-1 | TRBV12-5 | CASGLYGNIEPEAFF
TRBJ2-7 | TRBV27 | CATATSGSSYEQYF
TRBJ2-1 | TRBV13 | CASSPHARLASGAEQFF
TRBJ2-6 | TRBV29-1 | CSVEEYQGLHSGANVLTF
TRBJ2-7 | TRBV2 | CASSGDRGREQYF
TRBJ2-5 | TRBV7-7 | CASSLGGTSQETQYF
TRBJ2-7 | TRBV29-1 | CSVDGSSSGGAYEQYF
TRBJ2-5 | TRBV20-1 | CSARRPGTGQETQYF
TRBJ2-1 | TRBV18 | CASSPLGRGYNEQFF
TRBJ2-1 | TRBV29-1 | CSVGNGQGWNEQFF
TRBJ1-2 | TRBV10-3 | CAITGGTAYGYTF
TRBJ1-2 | TRBV5-6 | CASSLLQGAHGYTF
TRBJ1-1 | TRBV7-8 | CASSLWSGDTEAFF
TRBJ1-5 | TRBV2 | CASSLGQNSNQPQHF
TRBJ2-1 | TRBV7-3 | CASTPRTSGSHEQFF
TRBJ2-2 | TRBV7-3 | CASSLPGTPNTGELFF
TRBJ2-7 | TRBV6-2/TRBV6-3 | CASRSGTSGKYEQYF
TRBJ2-5 | TRBV15 | CATSRANGYQETQYF
TRBJ2-5 | TRBV25-1 | CASSWGPGRLRELYF
TRBJ2-1 | TRBV5-1 | CASSLGGVSDEQFF
TRBJ1-1 | TRBV29-1 | CSGKRDGRNTEAFF
TRBJ2-4 | TRBV7-2 | CASSTDIIPQAKNIQYF
TRBJ1-1 | TRBV5-1 | CASRLNRELEAFF
TRBJ2-1 | TRBV2 | CASTRYEGGTRNEQFF
TRBJ2-1 | TRBV12-3/TRBV12-4 | CASSLVLAGGVLNEQFF
TRBJ2-2 | TRBV11-3 | CASSLTFGSHRAGELFF
TRBJ1-5 | TRBV18 | CASSPGRDNQPQHF
TRBJ2-7 | TRBV19 | CASSIQVAGTHEQYF
TRBJ2-3 | TRBV20-1 | CSARPPGQVTDTQYF
TRBJ1-4 | TRBV20-1 | CSAKGASATNEKLFF
TRBJ1-2 | TRBV4-3 | CASSQEIFDSGGYTF
TRBJ1-5 | TRBV7-9 | CASSLSWTDSNQPQHF
TRBJ2-1 | TRBV30 | CAWSDLAGAYNEQFF
TRBJ2-6 | TRBV5-1 | CASSLGPPSGANVLTF
TRBJ2-7 | TRBV20-1 | CSARSGHGSYEQYF
TRBJ2-5 | TRBV18 | CASSPRAETQYF
TRBJ2-3 | TRBV12-3/TRBV12-4 | CASQRSLQTDTQYF
TRBJ1-1 | TRBV7-8 | CASSSRQGRDTEAFF
TRBJ1-1 | TRBV30 | CAWCRPGQKPLDTEAFF
TRBJ1-1 | TRBV3-1 | CASSQTGEDTEAFF
TRBJ1-5 | TRBV15 | CATSRDLDRNQPQHF